This record concerns one T cell receptor beta chain sequence. What this receptor recognizes is not known. The time point label on this specimen signifies: baseline before first vaccination. Samples from vaccinated people were obtained from the UK trials COV001 and COV002, which included a single-blind randomized controlled phase 2/3 trial of AZD1222 (ChAdOx1 nCoV-19) in healthy adults. Trial participant PBMC samples were collected at day 0 and day 28 after the second dose for TCRbeta chain sequencing. This specimen comes from a study of T cell responses to AZD1222 COVID-19 vaccine (dated by TCRdb to the early 2020s). The study in broad terms: TCR sequencing was performed for 230 to 250 trial participants, of whom 200 to 210 were given two doses of AZD1222 and 26 were given two doses of MenACWY control vaccine. Enrollment into the trials was organized by age into subgroups of 18-55, 56-69 and 70-plus years, and those subgroups contained about 150, 27 and 61 TCR-sequenced participants, respectively. What the work shows at the level of the full study, not this receptor alone: Because no day 14 peak-response samples were available, the repertoires could be characterized only after the peak T cell response. Spike-specific TCR breadth and depth rose significantly after two AZD1222 doses compared with day 0 and with MenACWY recipients. The whole spike protein was spanned by vaccine-associated CD4 TCRs, and dominant responses were seen in regions 160-218 and 743-854. Most participants were white British and females outnumbered males, and the authors suggested that clonal diversity may have been underestimated. In the small 56-69-year group, the increase in depth fell short of significance, most likely because of low power. Only six or seven AZD1222 recipients were SARS-CoV-2 seropositive at baseline, limiting conclusions about previously exposed vaccinees. Epitopes outside the regions mutated in the B.1.351 and B.1.1.7 variants were reportedly recognized by nearly half of the unique spike-specific TCRs.

The CDR3 regions of human TCRbeta chains were analyzed by immunosequencing. The study's processing was this. Repertoire TCRs were checked for matches against a reference library of SARS-CoV-2-specific TCRs that had been generated using the MIRA antigen-specificity platform. Breadth was defined as the fraction of unique TCRs that were SARS-CoV-2-associated. Depth was defined as the fraction of total T cells that were SARS-CoV-2-associated. Using the MIRA data, each spike-specific TCR was assigned both to the spike region to which the TCR was reactive and to a CD4 or CD8 class. Log10-transformed breadth and depth values were compared by one-way ANOVA with Sidak's multiple comparisons tests. Drawn from immuneACCESS, this table holds only the in-frame rearrangements with V and J called that TCRdb kept. Clones are partly lost; checked studies trace under half to an unresolved V gene and leave the rest unexplained. V and J calls and clone size are copied from that table; D and trimming were computed from the DNA. The table held for this sample gives some 150,000 clones. About 2.2% of the sample comes from the top ten.

Inclusive of the bounding cysteine and phenylalanine, the CDR3 is 16 residues long. Only the CDR3 portion is preserved as DNA: 48 bases, with reading frame beginning at the first base. The junction carries 15 bases between V and J, which are trimmed by 5 bases and 2 bases respectively. Via the germline V gene, CDR1 is SGHAT and CDR2 FQNNGV. Sequences were obtained from peripheral blood. This TCR was sampled from an adult in good health. Rearrangement joined TRBV11-2 to TRBJ2-2; the D gene identity is not certain. The DNA sequence is TGTGCCAGCAGCCTGAGCGAGGCAGCCAACACCGGGGAGCTGTTTTTT. It translates as CASSLSEAANTGELFF. Supplemented by the reference TRBV11-2 and TRBJ2-2 proteins around the CDR3, the complete variable domain is EAGVAQSPRYKIIEKRQSVAFWCNPISGHATLYWYQQILGQGPKLLIQFQNNGVVDDSQLPKDRFSAERLKGVDSTLKIQPAKLEDSAVYLCASSLSEAANTGELFFGEGSRLTVL.